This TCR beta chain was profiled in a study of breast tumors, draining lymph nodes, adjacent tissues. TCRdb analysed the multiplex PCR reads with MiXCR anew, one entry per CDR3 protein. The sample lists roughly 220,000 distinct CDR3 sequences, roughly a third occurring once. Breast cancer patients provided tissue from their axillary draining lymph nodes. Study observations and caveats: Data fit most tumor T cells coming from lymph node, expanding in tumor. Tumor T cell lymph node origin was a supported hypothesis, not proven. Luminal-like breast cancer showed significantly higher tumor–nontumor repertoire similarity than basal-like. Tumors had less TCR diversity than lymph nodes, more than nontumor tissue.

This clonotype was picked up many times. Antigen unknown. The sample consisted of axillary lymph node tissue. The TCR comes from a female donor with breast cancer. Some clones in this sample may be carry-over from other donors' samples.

CDR3 in amino acids: CASSQVAGGPTQETQYF. For the CDR3, the DNA is TGCGCCAGCAGCCAAGTAGCGGGAGGGCCAACCCAAGAGACCCAGTACTTC. This sequence joins TRBV4-1 and TRBJ2-5, with TRBD2 matching 11 bases. This CDR3 region has 17 residues. V was pared by 1 base and J by 1 base, with 5 bases of the junction left unmatched. The V gene's germline CDR1 is MGHRA and CDR2 YSYEKL.